This T cell receptor (beta chain) was observed in a study of T-cell memory formation after mild COVID-19. Study background: In these data, TCR clusters were largely donor specific. Study outcomes and limitations: Clones shrinking from day 15 to 85 showed even CD4/CD8 mixes; later expanders tilted CD4+. Clones from the second wave (peaking day 37) had unconfirmed SARS-CoV-2 specificity.

The CDR3 spans 14 residues. Trimming cost V 6 bases and J 0 bases, with 10 bases left between them. Germline CDR1 SGHVS, CDR2 FNYEAQ. Of note for this clonotype: Its antigen is still unknown.

TCRdb reprocessed the 5' RACE reads with MiXCR, giving one entry per CDR3 protein. The data show 300,000 to 400,000 distinct CDR3 sequences, with 14% seen just once and about 22% held by the top ten. The receptor was isolated from a young man who had mild COVID-19 (a few samples of this study predate the infection). Cell type and time point are not known. The source material was PBMCs or a T cell subset sorted from them (not recorded which). This chain joins TRBV7-6 and TRBJ2-3; no firm D call. The CDR3 loop is CASSHRRSTDTQYF. CDR3 DNA: TGTGCCAGCAGTCACCGGCGGAGCACAGATACGCAGTATTTT.